The sequence of this T cell receptor beta chain was determined in a study of T cells in Graves' hyperthyroidism and ophthalmopathy. Newly diagnosed hyperthyroidism, duration under 2 months, in patients aged 18 to 65. The PBMCs were taken from under 12 ml of fresh peripheral blood. Germline CDR1 is SGHRS and CDR2 is YFSETQ. The CDR3 covers 14 residues. Between the trimmed V and J ends, which lost 2 bases and 1 base, there was a span of 9 bases. Regions amplified from RNA transcripts were the TCR beta CDR3 regions. A first-round RT-PCR of the TCR CDR3 used the HTBI primer set. TCRdb processed the multiplex PCR reads anew with MiXCR; each CDR3 protein has one entry. The table records 500,000 to 650,000 distinct CDR3 sequences, 12% to 15% of them present only once.

The sample consisted of blood. The source is a middle-aged woman with Graves' hyperthyroidism. The V and J genes are TRBV5-1 and TRBJ2-5; D is perhaps TRBD2 (5 bases). CDR3 DNA sequence: TGCGCCAGCAGCTTTACCGGGATCCAAGAGACCCAGTACTTC. Translating gives CASSFTGIQETQYF. The variable domain in full, completed from reference TRBV5-1 and TRBJ2-5, reads KAGVTQTPRYLIKTRGQQVTLSCSPISGHRSVSWYQQTPGQGLQFLFEYFSETQRNKGNFPGRFSGRQFSNSRSEMNVSTLELGDSALYLCASSFTGIQETQYFGPGTRLLVL.